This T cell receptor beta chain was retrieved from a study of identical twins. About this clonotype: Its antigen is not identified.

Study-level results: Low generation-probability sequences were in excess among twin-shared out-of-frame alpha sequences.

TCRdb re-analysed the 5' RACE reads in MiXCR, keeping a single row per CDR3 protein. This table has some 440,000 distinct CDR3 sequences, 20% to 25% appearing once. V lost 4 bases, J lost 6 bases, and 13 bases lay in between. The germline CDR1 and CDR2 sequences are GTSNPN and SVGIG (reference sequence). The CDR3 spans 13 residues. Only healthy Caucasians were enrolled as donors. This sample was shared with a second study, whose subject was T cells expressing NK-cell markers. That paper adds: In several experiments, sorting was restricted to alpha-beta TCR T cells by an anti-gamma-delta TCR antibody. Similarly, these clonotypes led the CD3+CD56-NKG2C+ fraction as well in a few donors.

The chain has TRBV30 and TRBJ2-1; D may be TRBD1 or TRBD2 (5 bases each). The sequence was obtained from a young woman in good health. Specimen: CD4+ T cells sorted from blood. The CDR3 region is CAWTGGMGNEQFF. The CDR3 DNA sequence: TGTGCCTGGACTGGGGGTATGGGCAATGAGCAGTTCTTC. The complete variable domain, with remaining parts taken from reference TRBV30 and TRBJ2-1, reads SQTIHQWPATLVQPVGSPLSLECTVEGTSNPNLYWYRQAAGRGLQLLFYSVGIGQISSEVPQNLSASRPQDRQFILSSKKLLLSDSGFYLCAWTGGMGNEQFFGPGTRLTVL.